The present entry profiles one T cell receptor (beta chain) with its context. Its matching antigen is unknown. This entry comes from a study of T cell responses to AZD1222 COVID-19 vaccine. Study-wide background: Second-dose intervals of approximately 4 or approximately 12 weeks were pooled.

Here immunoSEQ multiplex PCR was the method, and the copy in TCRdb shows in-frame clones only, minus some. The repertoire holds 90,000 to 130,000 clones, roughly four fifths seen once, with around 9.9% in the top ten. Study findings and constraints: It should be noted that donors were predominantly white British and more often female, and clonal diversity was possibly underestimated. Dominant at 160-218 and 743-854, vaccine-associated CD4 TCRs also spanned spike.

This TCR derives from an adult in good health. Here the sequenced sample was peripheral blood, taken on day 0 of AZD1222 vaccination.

The CDR3 DNA sequence: TGTGCCAGCAGCGTAATAGCGGGGAGAGCCTACGAGCAGTACTTC. It specifies CASSVIAGRAYEQYF. The chain carries TRBV9 and TRBJ2-7; 8 positions agree with TRBD2. Germline CDR1 is SGDLS and CDR2 is YYNGEE. V shed 1 base, J shed 2 bases, and the junction held 5 bases outside the gene matches. This CDR3 is 15 amino acids long.